These 13 T cell receptor beta chains share one sample of origin, sequenced in a study of T cells in Graves' hyperthyroidism and ophthalmopathy. The TCR beta CDR3 regions underwent amplification using RNA transcripts as the source. A set of HTBI primers served as the primers for a first-round RT-PCR of the TCR CDR3. TCRdb re-called the multiplex PCR reads through MiXCR, storing one row per CDR3 protein. In the table there are more than 350,000 distinct CDR3 sequences, more than 14% of which are singletons. Material: blood. These receptors were obtained from a woman aged 25 to 45 with Graves' ophthalmopathy.

Many counts were recorded for this clonotype. The genes are TRBV25-1 and TRBJ1-2; D unclear. Per germline, CDR1 MGHDK and CDR2 SYGVNS. V lost 1 base to trimming and J lost 0 bases, with 9 bases between them. This CDR3 is 15 amino acids long. The CDR3 DNA reads TGTGCCAGCAGTGAATTGGGCCCTTCTAACTATGGCTACACCTTC. Its protein product is CASSELGPSNYGYTF.

This clonotype has ten or more counts. This sequence joins TRBV28 and TRBJ2-2; D ambiguous. The V end lost 2 bases, the J end lost 5 bases, and 12 bases lay between the germline ends. This CDR3 is built from 15 residues. Germline CDR1 reads MDHEN; CDR2 reads SYDVKM. The CDR3 spells CASSLRALPTGELFF. CDR3 DNA: TGTGCCAGCAGTTTACGGGCCCTACCAACCGGGGAGCTGTTTTTT. The full variable domain, with the rest looked up from reference TRBV28 and TRBJ2-2, is DVKVTQSSRYLVKRTGEKVFLECVQDMDHENMFWYRQDPGLGLRLIYFSYDVKMKEKGDIPEGYSVSREKKERFSLILESASTNQTSMYLCASSLRALPTGELFFGEGSRLTVL.

This clonotype has a handful of counts. CDR3 amino acids: CASSEGNLRGTETQYF. DNA of the CDR3: TGCGCCAGCAGTGAGGGTAACCTGAGGGGGACGGAGACCCAGTACTTC. The V and J genes are TRBV10-1 and TRBJ2-5, with D possibly TRBD1 on 6 matching bases. The germline V gene encodes CDR1 WNHNN and CDR2 SYGVQD (reference sequence). V was trimmed by 2 bases and J by 5 bases, leaving 18 bases between them. The CDR3 contains 16 residues.

V is TRBV28 and J is TRBJ1-5, with D possibly matching TRBD1 (5 bases). With 5 bases removed from V and 0 bases from J, the gap between germline ends came to 20 bases. This CDR3 is 18 amino acids long. Looked up from germline, CDR1 is MDHEN and CDR2 is SYDVKM. The CDR3 loop reads CASSGGIGRVSSNQPQHF. DNA for the CDR3: TGTGCCAGCAGTGGGGGTATAGGGAGAGTCTCTAGCAATCAGCCCCAGCATTTT.

This chain connects TRBV24-1 to TRBJ2-7, with 7 bases matching TRBD1. J was trimmed by 1 base and V by 2 bases; bases with no gene match: 10. Germline loops: CDR1 KGHDR, CDR2 SFDVKD. The CDR3 extends over 17 amino acids. CDR3 sequence (DNA): TGTGCCACCAGTGATTCCGCGACAGGGCGGACATCCTACGAGCAGTACTTC. Its protein product is CATSDSATGRTSYEQYF.

Many counts were recorded for this clonotype. The chain carries TRBV20-1 and TRBJ1-1; D remains ambiguous. CDR1 and CDR2 (germline): DFQATT, SNEGSKA (reference sequence). The CDR3 has 12 amino acids. The V end was cut by 5 bases, the J end by 1 base, with 8 bases between. The CDR3 spells CSAWTGNTEAFF. CDR3 sequence (DNA): TGCAGTGCTTGGACGGGGAACACTGAAGCTTTCTTT.

This clonotype was picked up many times. This sequence joins TRBV20-1 and TRBJ1-2; maybe TRBD1 (5 bases). Germline CDR1 DFQATT, CDR2 SNEGSKA (reference sequence). The CDR3 sequence is 15 residues long. Trimming removed 0 bases from V and 8 bases from J, with 19 bases in between. The CDR3 spells CSARDRELGSLGYTF. CDR3 sequence (DNA): TGCAGTGCTAGAGACAGGGAGCTCGGCAGTTTAGGCTACACCTTC.

This clonotype was counted at least ten times. The V and J genes are TRBV28 and TRBJ1-4; D perhaps matches TRBD1 (5 bases). Germline V lookup: CDR1 MDHEN, CDR2 SYDVKM. The V end lost 6 bases, the J end lost 7 bases, and 15 bases lay between the germline ends. The CDR3 runs 14 residues. CDR3 nucleotide sequence: TGTGCCAGCAGCCCGGTGGGGCGTGGTGAAAAACTGTTTTTT. Translation: CASSPVGRGEKLFF.

At least ten counts were recorded for this clonotype. J is TRBJ2-7 and V is TRBV4-1; TRBD1 matches at 10 bases. The CDR3 sequence is 16 residues long. Germline V gives CDR1 MGHRA, CDR2 YSYEKL. With 3 bases clipped from V and 7 bases from J, the junction kept 12 bases outside the gene matches. CDR3 sequence (DNA): TGCGCCAGCAGCCACTTAGGGCGGGACAGGGGCGAAGAGCAGTACTTC. Protein: CASSHLGRDRGEEQYF.

Ten or more counts support this clonotype. This chain joins TRBV12-3 or TRBV12-4 and TRBJ1-4; no clear D gene. This CDR3 is built from 11 residues. The V end was cut by 5 bases, the J end by 5 bases, with 3 bases between. The CDR3 coding sequence is TGTGCCAGCAGTGAAAATGAAAAACTGTTTTTT. Its translation is CASSENEKLFF.

In this sample, this clonotype turned up many times. V gene TRBV20-1 combines with J gene TRBJ2-1, with 8 bases fitting TRBD1. This CDR3 region has 17 residues. Germline V CDR1 and CDR2: DFQATT, SNEGSKA (reference sequence). J was trimmed by 8 bases and V by 0 bases; bases with no gene match: 15. In nucleotides, the CDR3 is TGCAGTGCTAGAGAGGCAGGGGGCGCGGGTTACAATGATGAGCAGTTCTTC. Translating it yields CSAREAGGAGYNDEQFF.

This clonotype was observed at least ten times. The chain joins TRBV3-1 to TRBJ2-1, with TRBD1 matching over 8 bases. Germline values: CDR1 LGHDT, CDR2 YNNKEL (reference sequence). The CDR3 is 16 amino acids. Unmatched junction bases numbered 13, after V lost 4 bases and J lost 8 bases. The CDR3 protein is CASSPRWQGAGDEQFF. The CDR3 region has the DNA TGTGCCAGCAGCCCTCGCTGGCAGGGGGCGGGCGATGAGCAGTTCTTC.

This clonotype has ten or more counts. This sequence joins TRBV24-1 and TRBJ2-3, with D tentatively TRBD2 (5 bases). CDR1 and CDR2 (germline): KGHDR, SFDVKD. Trimming removed 5 bases from V and 7 bases from J, with 21 bases in between. The CDR3 is made up of 16 amino acids. CDR3 amino acids: CATSGKPGSWVNTQYF. CDR3 DNA: TGTGCCACCAGTGGCAAACCGGGATCGTGGGTGAATACGCAGTATTTT.